This T cell receptor (beta chain) emerged from a study of early T cells in non-severe SARS-CoV-2 infection. For the study at large: It was bulk RNA from unsorted whole blood that was sequenced, and the chains were unpaired.

This clonotype was seen only a few times. In TCRdb, the 5' RACE reads were re-called with MiXCR into one record per CDR3 protein. The top ten clones hold under 6% of a sample with tens of thousands of distinct CDR3 sequences, about 10% of them seen once. Germline V gene sequence: CDR1 MNHEY, CDR2 SMNVEV (reference sequence). Trimming pared 7 bases from V and 1 base from J, leaving 13 bases between. The CDR3 loop spans 14 amino acids. The rearrangement uses TRBV27 and TRBJ1-1; D remains ambiguous. The sequenced sample was whole blood. This clonotype was obtained from an adult who was a healthcare worker with PCR-confirmed SARS-CoV-2 infection or an uninfected control (not recorded which). The CDR3 DNA follows: TGTGCCAGCACCCCTGCCGGCCCGAACACTGAAGCTTTCTTT. This encodes CASTPAGPNTEAFF.